This T cell receptor beta chain stems from a study of T cells after yellow fever vaccination. TCRdb reprocessed the 5' RACE reads with MiXCR, giving one entry per CDR3 protein. The table has some 160,000 distinct CDR3 sequences, roughly a tenth seen once. Trimming cost V 3 bases and J 0 bases, with 9 bases left between them. CDR3 size: 15 residues. Germline-derived CDR1 and CDR2 are SQVTM and ANQGSEA. This clonotype was detected a few times. The sequence was collected from a man between 18 and 29 years old who received the YFV17D yellow fever vaccine. The specimen was CD8+ T cells sorted from PBMCs, collected 45 days after the yellow fever booster vaccination. The gene calls are TRBV29-1 and TRBJ2-6; no definite D call. CDR3 residues: CSVDSTDSGANVLTF. The CDR3 coding sequence is TGCAGCGTTGACAGTACTGACTCTGGGGCCAACGTCCTGACTTTC.